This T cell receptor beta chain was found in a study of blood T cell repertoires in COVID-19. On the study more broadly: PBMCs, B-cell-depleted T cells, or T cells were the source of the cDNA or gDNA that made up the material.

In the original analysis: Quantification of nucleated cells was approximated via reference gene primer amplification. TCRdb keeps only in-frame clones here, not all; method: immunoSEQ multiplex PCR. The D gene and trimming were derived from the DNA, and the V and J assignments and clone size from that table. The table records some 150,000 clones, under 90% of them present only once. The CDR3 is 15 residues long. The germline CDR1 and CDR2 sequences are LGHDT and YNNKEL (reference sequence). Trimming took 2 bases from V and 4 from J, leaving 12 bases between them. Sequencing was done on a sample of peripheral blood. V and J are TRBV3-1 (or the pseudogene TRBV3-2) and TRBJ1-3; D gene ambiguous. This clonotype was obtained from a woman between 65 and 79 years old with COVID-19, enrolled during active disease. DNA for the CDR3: TGTGCCAGCAGCCAATTTACCGGGTTAGGAAACACCATATATTTT. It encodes CASSQFTGLGNTIYF.